This section outlines one T cell receptor (beta chain) sequence together with its context. Its target is unknown. This record comes from a study of OX40 agonist ivuxolimab in advanced cancers. Study-wide background: Treatment received earlier with anti-PD-1, anti-PD-L1 or anti-CTLA-4 agents was allowed, and more than 30% had some. Study outcomes and limitations: Antigen specificity of clonally expanded peripheral T cells was not established.

Germline V CDR1 and CDR2: SGHDT, YYEEEE. V gave up 0 bases and J gave up 2 bases; unmatched junction bases: 6. The CDR3 has 17 residues. TCRdb's table, derived via immunoSEQ multiplex PCR, lists solely in-frame clones and lacks some. The sample contains 70,000 to 90,000 clones, roughly 80% of which appear only once. The source material was CD4+ or CD8+ T cells sorted from blood, sampled in a trial of the OX40 agonist ivuxolimab. This sequence originates from an adult with an advanced solid tumor such as melanoma, head and neck, liver or kidney cancer. The chain links TRBV5-6 to TRBJ2-3; 10 nucleotides agree with TRBD2. The CDR3: CASSLVASGGHTDTQYF. The DNA for the CDR3 is TGTGCCAGCAGCTTGGTGGCTAGCGGGGGACACACAGATACGCAGTATTTT.